This T cell receptor (beta chain) is from a study of blood T cell repertoires in COVID-19. In the study overall: Acute and convalescent COVID-19 samples came from the United States, Italy and Spain. In each case, the material was cDNA or gDNA derived from T cells, B-cell-depleted T cells, or PBMCs.

Germline V gene data show CDR1 as MNHEY and CDR2 as SMNVEV (reference sequence). V was trimmed by 9 bases and J by 6 bases, leaving 16 bases between them. The CDR3 loop spans 13 amino acids. In the original processing: Estimates of nucleated cell counts were drawn from the amplification of reference gene primers. Sequencing was performed with immunoSEQ multiplex PCR; in TCRdb, only in-frame clones are kept and a portion is missing. The D gene and trimming were derived from the DNA, and the V and J assignments and clone size from that table. The table shows about 140,000 clones, with around three quarters occurring only once.

Sequencing was carried out using peripheral blood. The rearrangement links TRBV27 to TRBJ2-3; tentatively, D is TRBD1 (7 bases). The sequence derives from a man between 50 and 59 years old with acute or convalescent COVID-19. The CDR3 loop reads CASRQGDWDTQYF. Here the CDR3 DNA reads TGTGCCAGTAGGCAGGGGGACTGGGATACGCAGTATTTT.